These T cell receptor beta chains were read from a single sample in a study of T cells in Graves' hyperthyroidism and ophthalmopathy. TCRdb itself ran the multiplex PCR reads through MiXCR, one entry per CDR3 protein. Of some 270,000 distinct CDR3 sequences listed, 24% are singletons. The source material was blood. The origin of the receptors is a middle-aged woman with Graves' ophthalmopathy. CDR3s include the opening cysteine and the closing phenylalanine or tryptophan.

v_call: TRBV6-1; j_call: TRBJ1-1; cdr3_aa: CAGNRGRGTEAFF
v_call: TRBV18; j_call: TRBJ2-5; cdr3_aa: CASSSPSSTQYF
v_call: TRBV6-1; j_call: TRBJ1-1; cdr3_aa: CASTGTGSNTEAFF
v_call: TRBV28; j_call: TRBJ2-5; cdr3_aa: CASSPSKDRLGWETQYF
v_call: TRBV20-1; j_call: TRBJ1-1; cdr3_aa: CSASWYREEAMNTEAFF
v_call: TRBV19; j_call: TRBJ2-2; cdr3_aa: CASSSPAGGVPGELFF
v_call: TRBV4-1; j_call: TRBJ1-6; cdr3_aa: CASSQDRISPLHF
v_call: TRBV7-8; j_call: TRBJ2-7; cdr3_aa: CASSRTAQKYEQYF
v_call: TRBV9; j_call: TRBJ2-2; cdr3_aa: CASSVQGDTGELFF
v_call: TRBV3-1; j_call: TRBJ2-7; cdr3_aa: CASSQDSTSGHYEQYF
v_call: TRBV2; j_call: TRBJ2-5; cdr3_aa: CASNPGGFQETQYF
v_call: TRBV20-1; j_call: TRBJ1-5; cdr3_aa: CSASIGNQPQHF
v_call: TRBV12-3/TRBV12-4; j_call: TRBJ2-5; cdr3_aa: CASSFTGQGKTQYF
v_call: TRBV5-8; j_call: TRBJ1-5; cdr3_aa: CASSLLSAVNQPQHF
v_call: TRBV11-1; j_call: TRBJ2-7; cdr3_aa: CAISSPGTSGSYEQYF
v_call: TRBV3-1; j_call: TRBJ1-3; cdr3_aa: CASSQSLLNTIYF
v_call: TRBV2; j_call: TRBJ2-7; cdr3_aa: CASNRDSYEQYF
v_call: TRBV12-3/TRBV12-4; j_call: TRBJ2-7; cdr3_aa: CASSLRTSGRGEQYF
v_call: TRBV12-3/TRBV12-4; j_call: TRBJ1-2; cdr3_aa: CASSPPGEVGGYTF
v_call: TRBV15; j_call: TRBJ2-5; cdr3_aa: CATSRDQGPSRETQYF
v_call: TRBV5-1; j_call: TRBJ1-2; cdr3_aa: CASSRISQGADYGYTF
v_call: TRBV29-1; j_call: TRBJ2-2; cdr3_aa: CSVGGTGELFF
v_call: TRBV29-1; j_call: TRBJ2-6; cdr3_aa: CSVGGQSSGANVLTF
v_call: TRBV12-3/TRBV12-4; j_call: TRBJ1-2; cdr3_aa: CASSYRDRVEANYGYTF
v_call: TRBV12-5; j_call: TRBJ1-1; cdr3_aa: CASGLEGLHAFF